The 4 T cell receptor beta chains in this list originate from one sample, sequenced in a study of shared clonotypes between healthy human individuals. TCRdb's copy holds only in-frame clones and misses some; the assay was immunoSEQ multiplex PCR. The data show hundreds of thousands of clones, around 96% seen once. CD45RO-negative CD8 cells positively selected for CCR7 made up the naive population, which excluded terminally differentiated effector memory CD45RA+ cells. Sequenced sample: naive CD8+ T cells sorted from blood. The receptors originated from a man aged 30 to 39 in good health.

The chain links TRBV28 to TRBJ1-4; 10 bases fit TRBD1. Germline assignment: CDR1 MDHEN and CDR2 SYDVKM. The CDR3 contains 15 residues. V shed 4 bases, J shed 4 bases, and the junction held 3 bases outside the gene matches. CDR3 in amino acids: CASSSWTGGNEKLFF. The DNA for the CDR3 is TGTGCCAGCAGTTCCTGGACAGGGGGTAATGAAAAACTGTTTTTT.

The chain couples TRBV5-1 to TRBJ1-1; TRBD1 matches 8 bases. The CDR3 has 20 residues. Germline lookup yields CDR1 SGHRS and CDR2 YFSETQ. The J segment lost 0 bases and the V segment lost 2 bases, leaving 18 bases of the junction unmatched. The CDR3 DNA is TGCGCCAGCAGCTTCCACGCACCCGATCCGGGACAGGAGATGAACACTGAAGCTTTCTTT. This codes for CASSFHAPDPGQEMNTEAFF.

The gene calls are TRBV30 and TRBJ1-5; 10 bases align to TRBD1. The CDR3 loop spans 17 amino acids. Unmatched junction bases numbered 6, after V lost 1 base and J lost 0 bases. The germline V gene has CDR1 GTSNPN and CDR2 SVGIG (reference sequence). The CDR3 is CAWSGGQGIYSNQPQHF. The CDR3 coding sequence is TGTGCCTGGAGTGGGGGACAGGGGATCTATAGCAATCAGCCCCAGCATTTT.

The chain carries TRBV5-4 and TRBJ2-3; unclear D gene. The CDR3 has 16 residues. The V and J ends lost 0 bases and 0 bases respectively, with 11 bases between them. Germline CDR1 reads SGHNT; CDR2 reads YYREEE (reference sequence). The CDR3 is CASSLVRDPSTDTQYF. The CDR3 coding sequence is TGTGCCAGCAGCTTGGTTAGGGATCCGAGCACAGATACGCAGTATTTT.